The clone carrying this TCR beta chain was counted once. Its antigen is currently unknown. One junction end disagrees with the germline gene, perhaps due to a read error. CDR3 length equals 16 residues. Germline values: CDR1 WNHNN, CDR2 SYGVQD (reference sequence). Genomic DNA templated the TCR beta VDJ and CDR3 profiling. TCRdb re-called the reads with MiXCR, one entry per CDR3 protein. Seen here are around 400,000 distinct CDR3 sequences, roughly 68% observed once, and the top ten hold 3% to 4.5%. The source of the sample is a study of CD8+CD57+ T cells in acquired aplastic anemia. Study summary: An average of roughly 3 ug of DNA was obtained from sorted CD4+ and CD8+ cells. An average of roughly 10 million reads for CD4+ cells was obtained from healthy donors.

Overall study findings and caveats: Over 25 CD8+ CDR3 sequences occurred in both the patients and the controls.

The genes are TRBV10-1 and TRBJ2-2, with D perhaps matching TRBD2 (7 bases). This clonotype was obtained from a human donor in good health, serving as a control. What was sequenced was sorted CD4+, CD8+, or CD8+CD57+ T cells (not recorded which) from PBMCs. DNA of the CDR3: TGTGCCAGTAGTGACTCGGCGGGGGCTAACACCGGGGAGCTGTTTTTT. As protein: CASSDSAGANTGELFF.